This T cell receptor beta chain was obtained from a study of cytomegalovirus exposure and HLA in healthy donors. Findings of the study overall: It was reported that TCR beta sequences correctly inferred the HLA-A and HLA-B alleles for most subjects.

This clone has a single count. The antigen is undetermined. Germline CDR1 reads SEHNR; CDR2 reads FQNEAQ (reference sequence). The CDR3 length is 17 residues. The V gene end was trimmed by 4 bases and the J gene end by 6 bases; junction bases not matched to a gene: 14. PCR primers comprised 60 Vbeta and 13 Jbeta primers. Methods used by the authors: About 11 million of 75 million to 85 million unique TCR beta chains were shared, per a later count. Profiling relied on immunoSEQ multiplex PCR, and the TCRdb table lists in-frame clones only, not all of them. The V and J calls and clone size come from that table; D and trimming were worked out from the DNA. Of around 180,000 clones in the sample, 70% to 85% were seen once.

The sample taken for sequencing was PBMCs. This receptor was taken from a young woman in good health and CMV-seropositive. This sequence joins TRBV7-9 and TRBJ2-1, with TRBD2 matching over 8 bases. CDR3 loop: CASSSTSERTSFNEQFF. The CDR3 DNA is TGTGCCAGCAGCTCCACTTCGGAGCGGACTAGCTTCAATGAGCAGTTCTTC.